The clone carrying this T cell receptor beta chain was observed many times. The source of the sample is a study of regulatory T cells in long-lasting Graves disease. Time point given: newly diagnosed GD, antithyroid drugs for less than 3 months. PBMCs were the source of the RNA used for TCR sequencing. iRepertoire HTBI primers and Arm-PCR of CDR3 regions built TCR beta libraries. TCRdb reprocessed the multiplex PCR reads with MiXCR, giving one entry per CDR3 protein. This sample has 500,000 or so distinct CDR3 sequences, with 14% found just once. The same specimen was also included in a second study, on T cells in Graves' hyperthyroidism and ophthalmopathy. That work states: Clinical symptoms, serum thyroxine and TRAb, thyroid ultrasound and orbital computed tomography were used for the diagnoses. Most clonotypes expanded in the thyroid (above 0.001) were also present in blood.

This TCR was recovered from a woman between 45 and 60 years old with Graves disease. Here the sequenced sample was peripheral blood mononuclear cells (PBMCs), taken at new diagnosis, from a patient treated with antithyroid drugs.

CDR3 sequence reads: CASSLATGGGNEQFF. Written as DNA, the CDR3 is TGTGCCAGCAGCTTAGCGACAGGGGGGGGCAATGAGCAGTTCTTC. The rearrangement links TRBV11-3 to TRBJ2-1; 9 positions match TRBD1. V was pared by 1 base and J by 6 bases, with 4 bases of the junction left unmatched. CDR1 SGHNT and CDR2 YENEEA come from the germline V gene. The CDR3 contains 15 residues.